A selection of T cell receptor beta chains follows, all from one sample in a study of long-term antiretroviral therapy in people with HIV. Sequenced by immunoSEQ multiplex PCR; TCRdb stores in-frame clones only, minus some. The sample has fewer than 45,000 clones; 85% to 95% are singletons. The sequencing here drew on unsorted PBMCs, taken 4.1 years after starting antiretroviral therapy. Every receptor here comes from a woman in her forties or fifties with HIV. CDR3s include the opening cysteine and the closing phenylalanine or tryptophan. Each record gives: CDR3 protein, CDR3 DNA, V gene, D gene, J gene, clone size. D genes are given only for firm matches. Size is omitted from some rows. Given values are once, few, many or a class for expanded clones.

CDR3: CASMGRGGNEQFF; DNA: TGTGCCAGCATGGGTAGGGGGGGGAATGAGCAGTTCTTC; V: TRBV7-8; D: .; J: TRBJ2-1; size: .
CDR3: CASSLVGPCNQPQHF; DNA: TGTGCCAGCAGCTTAGTAGGGCCTTGCAATCAGCCCCAGCATTTT; V: TRBV11-3; D: .; J: TRBJ1-5; size: .
CDR3: CAWSVSGNEKLFF; DNA: TGTGCCTGGAGTGTATCAGGCAATGAAAAACTGTTTTTT; V: TRBV30; D: .; J: TRBJ1-4; size: .
CDR3: CASSSQQGAGQPQHF; DNA: TGTGCCAGCAGCTCGCAACAGGGGGCGGGTCAGCCCCAGCATTTT; V: TRBV7-9; D: TRBD1; J: TRBJ1-5; size: once
CDR3: CASSFLDANYGYTF; DNA: TGTGCCAGCAGCTTCCTAGACGCTAACTATGGCTACACCTTC; V: TRBV11-2; D: .; J: TRBJ1-2; size: .
CDR3: CASRDGNSDTQYF; DNA: TGTGCCAGCAGGGACGGAAATTCAGATACGCAGTATTTT; V: TRBV7-8; D: .; J: TRBJ2-3; size: .
CDR3: CASSLGPQERGYTF; DNA: TGTGCCAGCAGCTTAGGTCCACAGGAGAGAGGCTACACCTTC; V: TRBV7-9; D: .; J: TRBJ1-2; size: once
CDR3: CASSPRQGLNEKLFF; DNA: TGTGCCAGCTCCCCCCGGCAGGGGCTTAATGAAAAACTGTTTTTT; V: TRBV2; D: .; J: TRBJ1-4; size: .
CDR3: CASSTLSGTTNTEAFF; DNA: TGTGCCAGCAGTACTCTAAGCGGGACAACGAACACTGAAGCTTTCTTT; V: TRBV27; D: .; J: TRBJ1-1; size: .
CDR3: CASSQGRNTEAFF; DNA: TGTGCCAGCAGCCAAGGCCGGAACACTGAAGCTTTCTTT; V: TRBV11-3; D: .; J: TRBJ1-1; size: .
CDR3: CSVGEDTEAFF; DNA: TGCAGCGTTGGGGAGGACACTGAAGCTTTCTTT; V: TRBV29-1; D: .; J: TRBJ1-1; size: .
CDR3: CASSISFKGSYEQYF; DNA: TGTGCCAGTAGTATTTCTTTCAAGGGTTCCTACGAGCAGTACTTC; V: TRBV19; D: .; J: TRBJ2-7; size: .
CDR3: CAWTHPLGYTF; DNA: TGTGCCTGGACCCATCCATTGGGCTACACCTTC; V: TRBV30; D: .; J: TRBJ1-2; size: .
CDR3: CASSQDLLTRRQGTDTQYF; DNA: TGCGCCAGCAGCCAAGATTTACTCACCCGGAGACAGGGCACAGATACGCAGTATTTT; V: TRBV4-3; D: .; J: TRBJ2-3; size: .
CDR3: CASSIDRFQETQYF; DNA: TGCGCCAGCAGCATAGACAGGTTCCAAGAGACCCAGTACTTC; V: TRBV5-1; D: .; J: TRBJ2-5; size: .
CDR3: CASSSSRASNQPQHF; DNA: TGTGCCAGCAGTTCCTCGAGGGCTAGCAATCAGCCCCAGCATTTT; V: TRBV6-5; D: .; J: TRBJ1-5; size: .